One and the same sample provided the 28 T cell receptor beta chains below, sequenced in a study of T-cell reconstitution after alpha-beta-depleted transplantation in children. Unique molecular identifiers tagged the TCRbeta library. One entry per CDR3 protein, called by TCRdb with MiXCR from the PCR reads. The data contain around 580,000 distinct CDR3 sequences, 20% to 30% of them singletons. The sample in question was PBMCs, obtained before TCRalphabeta/CD19-depleted stem cell transplant. The receptors here all came from a boy in the first two years of life with Wiskott-Aldrich syndrome, due to receive a stem cell transplant.

The V and J genes are TRBV5-1 and TRBJ2-1; the D gene is possibly TRBD2 (5 bases). V gave up 2 bases and J gave up 9 bases, with 15 bases separating them. Germline CDR1 reads SGHRS; CDR2 reads YFSETQ. The CDR3 is made up of 14 amino acids. This CDR3 is CASSFIERASEQFF. The DNA of the CDR3 is TGCGCCAGCAGCTTTATCGAGAGGGCAAGTGAGCAGTTCTTC.

V usage is TRBV6-5 and J usage is TRBJ2-7; 9 bases match TRBD1. The CDR3 has 14 residues. The ends lost 3 bases at V and 5 bases at J; junction bases unmatched: 5. CDR1 is MNHEY and CDR2 is SVGAGI in the germline V gene. CDR3 region: CASSYGTGRDEQYF. DNA of the CDR3: TGTGCCAGCAGTTATGGGACAGGGCGGGACGAGCAGTACTTC.

The V gene is TRBV20-1, the J gene TRBJ1-2; D unresolved. The germline V and J ends were trimmed by 6 bases and 0 bases, with 8 bases remaining between them. Germline CDR1 is DFQATT and CDR2 is SNEGSKA (reference sequence). The CDR3 spans 12 residues. CDR3 coding DNA: TGCAGTGCAAATACAGCTAACTATGGCTACACCTTC. Translated, it gives CSANTANYGYTF.

This clonotype was observed a handful of times. V is TRBV4-2 and J is TRBJ2-3, with D maybe TRBD1 (5 bases). The ends were cut back, 4 bases at V and 5 bases at J, with 13 bases in the middle. From germline, CDR1 is LGHNA and CDR2 YNFKEQ. This CDR3 region has 14 residues. CDR3 residues: CASSPLGQGDTQYF. The CDR3 DNA is TGTGCCAGCAGCCCCCTAGGTCAGGGAGATACGCAGTATTTT.

This clonotype has more than one count but fewer than ten. The chain links TRBV5-6 to TRBJ2-2; 8 positions agree with TRBD1. Germline values: CDR1 SGHDT, CDR2 YYEEEE. With 0 bases clipped from V and 4 bases from J, the junction kept 8 bases outside the gene matches. This CDR3 spans 17 amino acids. CDR3 protein: CASSLARQGRSTGELFF. DNA of the CDR3: TGTGCCAGCAGCTTGGCCCGACAGGGGCGAAGCACCGGGGAGCTGTTTTTT. Supplemented by reference TRBV5-6 and TRBJ2-2, the full variable domain reads DAGVTQSPTHLIKTRGQQVTLRCSPKSGHDTVSWYQQALGQGPQFIFQYYEEEERQRGNFPDRFSGHQFPNYSSELNVNALLLGDSALYLCASSLARQGRSTGELFFGEGSRLTVL.

V usage is TRBV4-1 and J usage is TRBJ1-2, with D possibly being TRBD1 (5 bases). The CDR3 is made up of 16 amino acids. The germline V gene encodes CDR1 MGHRA and CDR2 YSYEKL. Trimming cost V 4 bases and J 3 bases, with 18 bases left between them. In nucleotides, the CDR3 is TGCGCCAGCAGCCCGCTAGAAAGGGGCGCGGACTATGGCTACACCTTC. Translation: CASSPLERGADYGYTF.

This clonotype has only a few counts. This rearrangement joins TRBV5-5 to TRBJ2-2; D might be TRBD1 (5 bases). Looked up from germline, CDR1 is SGHKS and CDR2 is YYEKEE (reference sequence). CDR3 length equals 15 residues. Trimming took off 2 bases at V and 1 base at J, with 9 bases between the two ends. Here the CDR3 DNA reads TGTGCCAGCAGCTTAAACAGGATGAACACCGGGGAGCTGTTTTTT. This translates into CASSLNRMNTGELFF.

The chain recombines TRBV12-3 or TRBV12-4 with TRBJ1-5; a weak D match, TRBD1 (6 bases). V shed 5 bases and J shed 2 bases, with 13 bases lying between them. The CDR3 has 15 residues. CDR3 loop: CASSPLGAGNQPQHF. In nucleotides, the CDR3 is TGTGCCAGCAGTCCGTTGGGGGCGGGCAATCAGCCCCAGCATTTT.

V usage is TRBV27 and J usage is TRBJ2-1, with 7 bases lining up with TRBD1. Germline V lookup: CDR1 MNHEY, CDR2 SMNVEV (reference sequence). Trimming cost V 4 bases and J 6 bases; bases outside gene matches: 9. This CDR3 comprises 15 residues. CDR3 in amino acids: CASSSSGTAFNEQFF. CDR3 nucleotides: TGTGCCAGCAGTTCCTCCGGGACAGCCTTCAATGAGCAGTTCTTC.

In this sample, this clonotype turned up a few times. The chain employs TRBV15 and TRBJ1-1; D is perhaps TRBD1 (5 bases). CDR1 and CDR2 (germline): LNHNV, YYDKDF (reference sequence). V lost 2 bases and J 5 bases, leaving 12 bases between the germline ends. This CDR3 region has 14 residues. CDR3 nucleotides: TGTGCCACCAGCAGATGGGGCGAGGGTACTGAAGCTTTCTTT. Encoded protein: CATSRWGEGTEAFF. Variable domain in full (rest from reference TRBV15 and TRBJ1-1): DAMVIQNPRYQVTQFGKPVTLSCSQTLNHNVMYWYQQKSSQAPKLLFHYYDKDFNNEADTPDNFQSRRPNTSFCFLDIRSPGLGDTAMYLCATSRWGEGTEAFFGQGTRLTVV.

The chain links TRBV20-1 to TRBJ2-7; 9 bases are a match to TRBD2. From germline, CDR1 is DFQATT and CDR2 SNEGSKA (reference sequence). Trimming removed 4 bases from V and 5 bases from J; junction bases left unmatched: 15. CDR3 length equals 16 residues. CDR3 loop: CSATNGASGMGDEQYF. DNA of the CDR3: TGCAGTGCTACGAACGGGGCTAGCGGGATGGGGGACGAGCAGTACTTC.

The gene calls are TRBV30 and TRBJ1-6; D gene ambiguous. V was cut by 0 bases and J by 7 bases, with 1 base left in between. Germline V gene lookup returns CDR1 GTSNPN and CDR2 SVGIG (reference sequence). This CDR3 region has 11 residues. CDR3: CAWSVNSPLHF. CDR3 coding DNA: TGTGCCTGGAGTGTAAATTCACCCCTCCACTTT. The complete variable domain, with remaining parts taken from reference TRBV30 and TRBJ1-6, reads SQTIHQWPATLVQPVGSPLSLECTVEGTSNPNLYWYRQAAGRGLQLLFYSVGIGQISSEVPQNLSASRPQDRQFILSSKKLLLSDSGFYLCAWSVNSPLHFGNGTRLTVT.

This clonotype was counted only a few times. The rearrangement uses TRBV20-1 and TRBJ1-2, with D possibly being TRBD1 (5 bases). The CDR3 sequence is 10 residues long. The V and J ends lost 6 bases and 6 bases respectively, with 8 bases between them. Per germline, CDR1 DFQATT and CDR2 SNEGSKA (reference sequence). CDR3 sequence: CSATTDGYTF. The CDR3 DNA sequence: TGCAGTGCCACGACAGATGGCTACACCTTC.

The chain links TRBV5-1 to TRBJ2-5; tentatively, D is TRBD2 (5 bases). The V end lost 1 base, the J end lost 1 base, and 8 bases lay between the germline ends. The germline V gene has CDR1 SGHRS and CDR2 YFSETQ. The CDR3 is 14 residues long. The CDR3 loop is CASSLRLSQETQYF. CDR3 DNA: TGCGCCAGCAGCTTGCGACTATCCCAAGAGACCCAGTACTTC.

This clonotype has only a few counts. The genes are TRBV7-8 and TRBJ1-5, with a weak D call TRBD1 (5 bases). Germline values: CDR1 SGHVS, CDR2 FQNEAQ. There are 15 residues in the CDR3. V lost 8 bases and J lost 3, with 17 bases in between. The CDR3 here is CASGTLGVFNQPQHF. CDR3 DNA sequence: TGTGCCAGCGGTACATTAGGGGTTTTCAATCAGCCCCAGCATTTT.

This chain connects TRBV10-2 to TRBJ2-7; 10 bases fit TRBD2. Germline V gene sequence: CDR1 WSHSY, CDR2 SAAADI. V shed 8 bases, J shed 4 bases, and the junction held 8 bases outside the gene matches. The CDR3 is 14 residues long. The CDR3 is CASGLLAGNYEQYF. For the CDR3, the DNA is TGCGCCAGCGGGTTACTAGCGGGGAATTACGAGCAGTACTTC.

This clonotype was seen more than once but under ten times. This CDR3 is CASSFTQMNTEAFF. DNA of the CDR3: TGTGCCAGCAGTTTCACTCAAATGAACACTGAAGCTTTCTTT. This rearrangement joins TRBV12-3 or TRBV12-4 to TRBJ1-1; no reliable D call. Trimming took off 3 bases at V and 0 bases at J, with 8 bases between the two ends. The CDR3 is made up of 14 amino acids.

The rearrangement joins TRBV28 to TRBJ1-6, with D unresolved. The CDR3 extends over 12 amino acids. V was trimmed by 2 bases and J by 13 bases, leaving 9 bases between them. CDR1 and CDR2 (germline): MDHEN, SYDVKM. CDR3 nucleotide sequence: TGTGCCAGCAGTTTACTCGATTTCCCCCTCCACTTT. Its translation: CASSLLDFPLHF.

This chain joins TRBV20-1 and TRBJ2-7; 9 bases fit TRBD2. After removal of 0 bases from V and 2 bases from J, the junction contained 5 bases not matched to a gene. The CDR3 contains 15 residues. The germline V gene encodes CDR1 DFQATT and CDR2 SNEGSKA (reference sequence). The CDR3 here is CSARDLAGDTYEQYF. CDR3 coding DNA: TGCAGTGCTAGAGACTTAGCGGGAGACACCTACGAGCAGTACTTC.

The chain joins TRBV5-1 to TRBJ2-5; D possibly corresponds to TRBD2 (6 bases). Per germline, CDR1 SGHRS and CDR2 YFSETQ. V dropped 1 base and J dropped 5 bases, with 15 bases sitting between them. There are 15 residues in the CDR3. The CDR3, as DNA: TGCGCCAGCAGCTTGTATGGAGGAGGGGTGGAGACCCAGTACTTC. Encoded protein: CASSLYGGGVETQYF.

There are a few counts of this clonotype. DNA for the CDR3: TGCAGTGCTGAGCTGGGACAGTACAATGAGCAGTTCTTC. Its protein product is CSAELGQYNEQFF. V gene TRBV20-1 combines with J gene TRBJ2-1; TRBD1 agrees at 7 bases. Germline V gives CDR1 DFQATT, CDR2 SNEGSKA (reference sequence). This CDR3 is 13 amino acids long. With 5 bases clipped from V and 4 bases from J, the junction kept 5 bases outside the gene matches.

The chain links TRBV5-1 to TRBJ2-7; D is uncertain. This CDR3 is 14 amino acids long. Germline V gene lookup returns CDR1 SGHRS and CDR2 YFSETQ. V lost 0 bases and J lost 3, with 10 bases in between. CDR3 nucleotide sequence: TGCGCCAGCAGCTTGGATGGGAACGGCTACGAGCAGTACTTC. It encodes CASSLDGNGYEQYF.

The chain is built from TRBV6-1 and TRBJ2-3, with 9 positions matching TRBD2. CDR3 length equals 15 residues. V dropped 4 bases and J dropped 1; count of bases not matched to a gene: 3. Germline V gene data show CDR1 as MNHNS and CDR2 as SASEGT. CDR3 DNA: TGTGCCAGCAGTGCATGGACTAGCGGCACAGATACGCAGTATTTT. Amino acids: CASSAWTSGTDTQYF.

This chain connects TRBV12-3 or TRBV12-4 to TRBJ2-2, with 10 nucleotides matching TRBD2. V shed 3 bases and J 1 base; nucleotides not matched to a gene: 2. The CDR3 has 16 residues. CDR3 amino acids: CASSFWTSGNTGELFF. DNA of the CDR3: TGTGCCAGCAGTTTTTGGACTAGCGGGAACACCGGGGAGCTGTTTTTT.

The chain employs TRBV25-1 and TRBJ2-1; D may be TRBD1 (5 bases). This CDR3 has 14 residues. The V gene lost 3 bases and the J gene lost 5 bases, with 11 bases spanning the gap. The germline V gene encodes CDR1 MGHDK and CDR2 SYGVNS. This CDR3 reads CASSDQNRNNEQFF. The DNA of the CDR3 is TGTGCCAGCAGTGACCAAAACAGGAACAATGAGCAGTTCTTC. The entire variable domain, with the rest obtained from reference TRBV25-1 and TRBJ2-1, is as follows: EADIYQTPRYLVIGTGKKITLECSQTMGHDKMYWYQQDPGMELHLIHYSYGVNSTEKGDLSSESTVSRIRTEHFPLTLESARPSHTSQYLCASSDQNRNNEQFFGPGTRLTVL.

V is TRBV20-1 and J is TRBJ2-5; TRBD2 matches 8 bases. Per germline, CDR1 DFQATT and CDR2 SNEGSKA (reference sequence). CDR3 length: 15 residues. Trimming removed 6 bases from V and 3 bases from J; junction bases left unmatched: 12. DNA for the CDR3: TGCAGTGCCCCCAGGGCAGCGGGAGTAGAAGAGACCCAGTACTTC. Residues: CSAPRAAGVEETQYF.

This clonotype occurred a few times. The chain couples TRBV7-6 to TRBJ2-5; no clear D. Between the trimmed V and J ends, which lost 4 bases and 5 bases, there was a span of 11 bases. The CDR3 length is 13 residues. CDR1 and CDR2 (germline): SGHVS, FNYEAQ. CDR3 sequence reads: CASSSVPRETQYF. CDR3 sequence (DNA): TGTGCCAGCAGCTCAGTACCTCGGGAGACCCAGTACTTC.

This clonotype was picked up a small number of times. The J gene is TRBJ2-7, the V gene TRBV7-8, with D unresolved. Germline V gene sequence: CDR1 SGHVS, CDR2 FQNEAQ. The CDR3 is made up of 17 amino acids. V dropped 5 bases and J dropped 1 base, with 21 bases sitting between them. The CDR3 protein is CASSQAGTWDRSYEQYF. In nucleotides, the CDR3 is TGTGCCAGCAGCCAAGCAGGAACATGGGATCGGTCCTACGAGCAGTACTTC.